This T cell receptor beta chain derives from a study of blood T cell repertoires in COVID-19. The overall study: From T cells, B-cell-depleted T cells, or PBMCs came the material, which was cDNA or gDNA.

Seattle patients were enrolled while actively infected and followed longitudinally. The assay was immunoSEQ multiplex PCR, and TCRdb's table has in-frame clones only and misses some. The repertoire holds 150,000 to 200,000 clones, with 92% as singletons. Germline-derived CDR1 and CDR2 are SGHRS and YFSETQ. Trimming left V 0 bases short and J 11 bases short, with 14 bases between. The CDR3 spans 14 residues. In its sample, this clone was seen once. This sequence was found in a man in his thirties or forties with COVID-19, enrolled during active disease. This chain links TRBV5-1 with TRBJ2-2; D gene ambiguous. Sequencing input: peripheral blood. This CDR3 is CASSLGGSLFELFF. For the CDR3, the DNA is TGCGCCAGCAGCTTGGGCGGATCCTTATTTGAGCTGTTTTTT.